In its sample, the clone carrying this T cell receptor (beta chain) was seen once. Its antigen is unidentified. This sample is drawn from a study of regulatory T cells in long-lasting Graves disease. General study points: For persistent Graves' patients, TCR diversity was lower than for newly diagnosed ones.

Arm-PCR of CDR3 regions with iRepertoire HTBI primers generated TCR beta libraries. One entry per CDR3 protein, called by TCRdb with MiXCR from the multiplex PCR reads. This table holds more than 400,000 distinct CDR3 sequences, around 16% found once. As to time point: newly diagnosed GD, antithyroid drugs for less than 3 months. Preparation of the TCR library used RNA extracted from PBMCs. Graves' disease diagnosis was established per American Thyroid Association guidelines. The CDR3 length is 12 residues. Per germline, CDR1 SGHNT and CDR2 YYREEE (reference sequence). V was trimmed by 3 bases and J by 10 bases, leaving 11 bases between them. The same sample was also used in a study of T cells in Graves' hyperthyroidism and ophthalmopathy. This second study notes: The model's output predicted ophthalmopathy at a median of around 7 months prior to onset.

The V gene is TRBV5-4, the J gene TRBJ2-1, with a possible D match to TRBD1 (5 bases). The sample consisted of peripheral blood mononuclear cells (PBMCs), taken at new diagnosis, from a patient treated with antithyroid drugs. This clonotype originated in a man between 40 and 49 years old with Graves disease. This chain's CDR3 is CASSWLGAEQFF. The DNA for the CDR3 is TGTGCCAGCAGCTGGCTAGGGGCCGAGCAGTTCTTC.